These T cell receptor beta chains were read from a single sample in a study of blood T cell repertoires in COVID-19. The protocol was immunoSEQ multiplex PCR, while the TCRdb copy is restricted to in-frame clones and leaves out a portion. The sample consists of 150,000 to 200,000 clones, more than 70% of them appearing once. The specimen was peripheral blood. The receptors shown here come from a human donor in a cohort sampled during active COVID-19. The CDR3 runs from the conserved cysteine through the conserved F or W. D genes are given only for firm matches. The size of a clone is reported for some rows only, either as once, few or many, or as a class for expanded clones.

d_gene: TRBD2; j_gene: TRBJ2-7; v_gene: TRBV18; abundance: few; CDR3nt: TGTGCCAGCTCACCGGGACTAGCGGGAGGGCCGGGTGACGAGCAGTACTTC; CDR3aa: CASSPGLAGGPGDEQYF
d_gene: .; j_gene: TRBJ2-3; v_gene: TRBV12-3/TRBV12-4; abundance: .; CDR3nt: TGTGCCAGCAGTCTAGTGGGCTCTGGGCAGTATTTT; CDR3aa: CASSLVGSGQYF
d_gene: .; j_gene: TRBJ1-1; v_gene: TRBV5-4; abundance: .; CDR3nt: TGTGCCAGCTCCCCCTGGCGGGGGGAGAACACTGAAGCTTTCTTT; CDR3aa: CASSPWRGENTEAFF
d_gene: TRBD2; j_gene: TRBJ2-5; v_gene: TRBV3-1/TRBV3-2; abundance: .; CDR3nt: TGTGCCAGCAGCCAAGAGTTGGGACTAGCCAGGGAGACCCAGTACTTC; CDR3aa: CASSQELGLARETQYF
d_gene: .; j_gene: TRBJ1-4; v_gene: TRBV5-1; abundance: .; CDR3nt: TGCGCCAGCAGCTTGCAGGGTGGGAATGAAAAACTGTTTTTT; CDR3aa: CASSLQGGNEKLFF
d_gene: .; j_gene: TRBJ1-4; v_gene: TRBV27; abundance: .; CDR3nt: TGTGCCAGCAGGACAGGAAAGGGTGAAAAACTGTTTTTT; CDR3aa: CASRTGKGEKLFF
d_gene: .; j_gene: TRBJ2-7; v_gene: TRBV7-2; abundance: .; CDR3nt: TGTGCCAGCAGCTTTGGGCAGGGAGGCTACGAGCAGTACTTC; CDR3aa: CASSFGQGGYEQYF
d_gene: .; j_gene: TRBJ2-7; v_gene: TRBV29-1; abundance: .; CDR3nt: TGCAGCGTTGGCCCGGCCGGGATCCCCTACGAGCAGTACTTC; CDR3aa: CSVGPAGIPYEQYF
d_gene: TRBD1; j_gene: TRBJ2-1; v_gene: TRBV5-1; abundance: .; CDR3nt: TGCGCCAGCAGCTTGGCCGGGACAGGGCTGAATGAGCAGTTCTTC; CDR3aa: CASSLAGTGLNEQFF
d_gene: TRBD2; j_gene: TRBJ2-4; v_gene: TRBV14; abundance: .; CDR3nt: TGTGCCAGCAGCCCACTAGGGACTAGCTTGAACATTCAGTACTTC; CDR3aa: CASSPLGTSLNIQYF